This T cell receptor (beta chain) was recovered during a study of blood T cell repertoires in COVID-19. Across the study: Specimens from acute and convalescent COVID-19 originated in the United States, Italy and Spain. In each case, the material was cDNA or gDNA derived from T cells, B-cell-depleted T cells, or PBMCs.

Per the study methods: The authors estimated nucleated cell counts from reference gene primer amplification. Generated by immunoSEQ multiplex PCR, the TCRdb table keeps only in-frame clones and is missing some. Clonal size and the V and J genes are those of that table, whereas D and trimming came from the DNA. In the table there are 400,000 to 550,000 clones, roughly 91% of which are singletons. V trimming: 4 bases; J trimming: 4 bases; junction bases outside the gene matches: 11. Germline loops: CDR1 SGDLS, CDR2 YYNGEE. The CDR3 has 16 residues. The sequence came from a woman aged 30 to 39 with acute or convalescent COVID-19. V is TRBV9 and J is TRBJ2-1; 7 positions agree with TRBD2. Source material: peripheral blood. CDR3 bases: TGTGCCAGCAGCCCCAGTCGGAGCGGGATATACAATGAGCAGTTCTTC. It yields the protein CASSPSRSGIYNEQFF.